This TCR beta chain was recovered during a study of T-cell memory formation after mild COVID-19. After 5'RACE with constant-segment primers, TCR alpha and TCR beta cDNA libraries carrying sample barcodes and UMIs were obtained. TCRdb re-derived calls from the 5' RACE reads in MiXCR, one entry per CDR3 protein. The data show tens of thousands of distinct CDR3 sequences, roughly 16% seen once. In the case of this clonotype: Its specificity is not known.

The study's findings and limits: The main location of contracting CD4+ clones was CM and EM, and that of contracting CD8+ clones was EMRA. Day 15 to 85 contracting clones showed balanced CD4/CD8; later expanders leaned CD4+. Pre-infection memory held some responding clones, suggesting pre-existing cross-reactive T cells responded.

Germline loops: CDR1 MNHNY, CDR2 SVGAGI (reference sequence). The CDR3 extends over 15 amino acids. Trimming took 2 bases from V and 4 from J, leaving 12 bases between them. Sequencing used PBMCs or a T cell subset sorted from them (not recorded which). The receptor was isolated from a man aged 18 to 30 who had mild COVID-19 (a few samples of this study predate the infection). Cell type and time point are not known. The chain is built from TRBV6-6 and TRBJ1-3, with D uncertain. DNA for the CDR3: TGTGCCAGCAGTTACCCGCCGGGATTGGGAAACACCATATATTTT. Translating gives CASSYPPGLGNTIYF.